Listed below are T cell receptor beta chains from one sample, sequenced in a study of shared clonotypes between healthy human individuals. TCRdb's table, derived via immunoSEQ multiplex PCR, lists solely in-frame clones and lacks some. The sample lists around 2.5 million clones; roughly 93% were seen once. Source material: naive CD4+ T cells from PBMCs. The receptors were sampled from a man younger than 35 in good health. Some clones in this sample may be carry-over from other donors' samples. The CDR3 runs from the conserved cysteine through the conserved F or W. Each record gives: J gene, D gene, V gene, clone size, CDR3 DNA, CDR3 protein. D genes are given only for firm matches. The size field is filled for only some rows; it gives once, few, many or a size class.

TRBJ1-5,-,TRBV18,-,TGTGCCAGCTCACCCTCGGGTCAGCCCCAGCATTTT,CASSPSGQPQHF
TRBJ1-1,-,TRBV5-1,few,TGCGCCAGCGGGAGGGTGAACACTGAAGCTTTCTTT,CASGRVNTEAFF
TRBJ2-3,-,TRBV9,-,TGTGCCAGCAGCGTAGGGGCGCTATCTAGCACAGATACGCAGTATTTT,CASSVGALSSTDTQYF
TRBJ1-2,-,TRBV28,-,TGTGCCAGCAGTCCTCCGGACAGCGCACCACGGGGCTACACCTTC,CASSPPDSAPRGYTF
TRBJ1-1,-,TRBV7-2,few,TGTGCCAGCAGCGCCACAGGGTCTACTGAAGCTTTCTTT,CASSATGSTEAFF
TRBJ2-1,TRBD1,TRBV28,-,TGTGCCAGCAGACCCCGGGGACAGTCCTACAATGAGCAGTTCTTC,CASRPRGQSYNEQFF
TRBJ2-7,-,TRBV19,-,TGTGCCAGTAGCAAAACGGGACTCCAAATCCCACCCTACGAGCAGTACTTC,CASSKTGLQIPPYEQYF
TRBJ2-3,-,TRBV4-2,-,TGTGCCAGCAGCCCGACCCAGGCGGACCGACCAGATACGCAGTATTTT,CASSPTQADRPDTQYF
TRBJ1-2,-,TRBV5-1,-,TGCGCCAGCAGCTTGGCCGGGGACCCCCGAAATTATGGCTACACCTTC,CASSLAGDPRNYGYTF
TRBJ1-1,-,TRBV7-2,-,TGTGCCAGCAGCTTATTGGGGGGAGGCAGGACCGTTGGTGAAGCTTTCTTT,CASSLLGGGRTVGEAFF
TRBJ1-1,TRBD1,TRBV29-1,-,TGCAGCGTCCGACAGGGGGTAACTGAAGCTTTCTTT,CSVRQGVTEAFF
TRBJ1-2,-,TRBV16,-,TGTGCCAGCAGCCATTATTCTGGGGATCCCAACTATGGCTACACCTTC,CASSHYSGDPNYGYTF
TRBJ2-1,-,TRBV5-1,-,TGCGCCAGCAGCCCCGGGTGGAGCAGTAGCAATGAGCAGTTCTTC,CASSPGWSSSNEQFF
TRBJ2-7,TRBD1,TRBV28,-,TGTGCCAGCACTACAGGGGGCCTTTACGAGCAGTACTTC,CASTTGGLYEQYF
TRBJ1-5,-,TRBV6-5,-,TGTGCCAGCAGTACAATGGGTCAGCCCCAGCATTTT,CASSTMGQPQHF
TRBJ1-1,-,TRBV7-2,-,TGTGCCAGCAGCTTAGAGAGGGGGAACACTGAAGCTTTCTTT,CASSLERGNTEAFF
TRBJ1-2,TRBD1,TRBV25-1,-,TGTGCCAGCAGTGGGGGACAGGGCTACACCTTC,CASSGGQGYTF
TRBJ2-1,-,TRBV6-6,-,TGTGCCAGCACGGCGGGGACCAGCTTGAATGAGCAGTTCTTC,CASTAGTSLNEQFF
TRBJ1-1,-,TRBV19,-,TGTGCCAGTAGTATAGTCGGGGGGAGTGGGACTGAAGCTTTCTTT,CASSIVGGSGTEAFF
TRBJ2-3,TRBD2,TRBV4-1,once,TGCGCCAGCAGCCAAGCCTCCTGGCGTAGCGGGAGTGTCGGTACGCAGTATTTT,CASSQASWRSGSVGTQYF
TRBJ2-3,-,TRBV9,-,TGTGCCAGCAGCGTAGCGGGGCACGTAGATACGCAGTATTTT,CASSVAGHVDTQYF
TRBJ2-6,-,TRBV7-2,-,TGTGCCAGCAGCTTAATGAGCAGCTCTGGGGCCAACGTCCTGACTTTC,CASSLMSSSGANVLTF
TRBJ2-1,TRBD2,TRBV6-6,-,TGTGCCAGCTTGACTGGCGGGAGGAGCTCCTACAATGAGCAGTTCTTC,CASLTGGRSSYNEQFF
TRBJ1-1,TRBD1,TRBV6-5,-,TGTGCCAGCAGTAGACCCGGGACAGGGGACACTGAAGCTTTCTTT,CASSRPGTGDTEAFF
TRBJ2-7,-,TRBV9,-,TGTGCCAGCAGCGCCGGTGGCAGGTCGGGCGAGCAGTACTTC,CASSAGGRSGEQYF
TRBJ2-7,TRBD1,TRBV28,once,TGTGCCAGCAGTGCAGATCCGGGACAGGGCCACGAGCAGTACTTC,CASSADPGQGHEQYF
TRBJ1-2,-,TRBV5-1,-,TGCGCCAGCAGTTTGGGGGGGCCCGGGACGAACTATGGCTACACCTTC,CASSLGGPGTNYGYTF
TRBJ2-3,-,TRBV29-1,-,TGCAGCGTTGAGGGGGCGGGAGATACAGATACGCAGTATTTT,CSVEGAGDTDTQYF
TRBJ1-1,-,TRBV9,once,TGTGCCAGCAGCGTAGGGGGTGGGGCGAACACTGAAGCTTTCTTT,CASSVGGGANTEAFF
TRBJ2-3,-,TRBV30,-,TGTGCCTGGAGCCCGGGGGTAGCAGGTTGGGATACGCAGTATTTT,CAWSPGVAGWDTQYF
TRBJ1-4,-,TRBV5-5,-,TGTGCCAGCAGCTTGACCGCGGGATCTGAAAAACTGTTTTTT,CASSLTAGSEKLFF
TRBJ2-1,-,TRBV5-4,-,TGTGCCAGCAGCTTGGGACTAATGATATCCTACAATGAGCAGTTCTTC,CASSLGLMISYNEQFF
TRBJ1-2,-,TRBV28,-,TGTGCCAGCAGTGTCATCCAGGGTAGCTATGGCTACACCTTC,CASSVIQGSYGYTF
TRBJ1-3,-,TRBV7-3,once,TGTGCCAGCAGCTTGCAGGTTGGAAACACCATATATTTT,CASSLQVGNTIYF
TRBJ1-5,TRBD1,TRBV6-1,-,TGTGCCAGCAGCGGACAGGGAGGCAATCAGCCCCAGCATTTT,CASSGQGGNQPQHF
TRBJ2-1,TRBD2,TRBV12-5,-,TGTGCTAGTGGTTTGTCCAGCGGGAGGGCCGATGAGCAGTTCTTC,CASGLSSGRADEQFF
TRBJ2-7,-,TRBV6-5,-,TGTGCCAGCAGTTACTATTATCGGGGGCAGACCTACGAGCAGTACTTC,CASSYYYRGQTYEQYF
TRBJ2-1,TRBD2,TRBV28,-,TGTGCCAGCAGAAGTGCGGGAGGACCCTACAATGAGCAGTTCTTC,CASRSAGGPYNEQFF
TRBJ2-3,TRBD2,TRBV28,-,TGTGCCAGCAGATCAACCCGATGGCGGGAGAATGCAGATACGCAGTATTTT,CASRSTRWRENADTQYF
TRBJ2-5,-,TRBV30,-,TGTGCCTGGACTGGGGTGGCGGAGACCCAGTACTTC,CAWTGVAETQYF
TRBJ1-1,-,TRBV25-1,-,TGTGCCAGCAGGGTAACCGGGACACCGAACACTGAAGCTTTCTTT,CASRVTGTPNTEAFF
TRBJ1-2,TRBD1,TRBV28,-,TGTGCCAGCACCCGGGACAGGGTGTCCTACGGCTACACCTTC,CASTRDRVSYGYTF
TRBJ1-1,TRBD1,TRBV6-5,-,TGTGCCAGCAGTTCGGAGACAGGGAAAGCTTTCTTT,CASSSETGKAFF
TRBJ2-7,TRBD2,TRBV18,-,TGTGCCAGCTCAGAAGCGGGAGGGATCTACGAGCAGTACTTC,CASSEAGGIYEQYF
TRBJ1-3,TRBD1,TRBV5-1,-,TGCGCCAGCAGCTCGGGACAGTCGAGCTCTGGAAACACCATATATTTT,CASSSGQSSSGNTIYF
TRBJ2-5,TRBD1,TRBV6-6,-,TGTGCCAGCAGCCGACGACAGGGGCAAGAGACCCAGTACTTC,CASSRRQGQETQYF
TRBJ2-6,-,TRBV9,-,TGTGCCAGCAGCTTAACCCCTAGGACAGCAAGCTCTGGGGCCAACGTCCTGACTTTC,CASSLTPRTASSGANVLTF
TRBJ2-1,-,TRBV6-5,-,TGTGCCAGCAGTCCCAGGGGGGGGTCCTACAATGAGCAGTTCTTC,CASSPRGGSYNEQFF
TRBJ2-1,TRBD1,TRBV19,-,TGTGCCAGTTCCCGGGACAGCTCCTACAATGAGCAGTTCTTC,CASSRDSSYNEQFF
TRBJ2-5,-,TRBV7-2,-,TGTGCCAGCAGCCCCGGGGCCTGGTACCAAGAGACCCAGTACTTC,CASSPGAWYQETQYF
TRBJ2-7,-,TRBV28,-,TGTGCCAGCAGTGAGGGAGGAAAGAGCTCCTACGAGCAGTACTTC,CASSEGGKSSYEQYF